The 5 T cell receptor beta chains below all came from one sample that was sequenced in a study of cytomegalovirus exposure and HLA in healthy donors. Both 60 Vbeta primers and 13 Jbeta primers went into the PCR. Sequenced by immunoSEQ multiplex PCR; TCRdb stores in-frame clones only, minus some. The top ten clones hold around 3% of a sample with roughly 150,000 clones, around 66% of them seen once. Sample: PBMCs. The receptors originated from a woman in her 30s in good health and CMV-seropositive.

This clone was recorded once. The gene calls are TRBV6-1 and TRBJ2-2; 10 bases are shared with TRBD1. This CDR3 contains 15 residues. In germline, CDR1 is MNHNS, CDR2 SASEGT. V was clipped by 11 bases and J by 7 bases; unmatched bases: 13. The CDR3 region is CALTRQGAQGGELFF. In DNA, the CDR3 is TGTGCCCTAACCAGACAGGGGGCACAGGGCGGGGAGCTGTTTTTT.

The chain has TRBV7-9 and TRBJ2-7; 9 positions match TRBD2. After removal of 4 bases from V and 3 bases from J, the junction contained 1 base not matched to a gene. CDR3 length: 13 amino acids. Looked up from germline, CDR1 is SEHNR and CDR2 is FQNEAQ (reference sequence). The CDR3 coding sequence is TGTGCCAGCAGCTCGACTAGCGGCTACGAGCAGTACTTC. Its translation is CASSSTSGYEQYF. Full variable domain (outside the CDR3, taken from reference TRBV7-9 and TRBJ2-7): DTGVSQNPRHKITKRGQNVTFRCDPISEHNRLYWYRQTLGQGPEFLTYFQNEAQLEKSRLLSDRFSAERPKGSFSTLEIQRTEQGDSAMYLCASSSTSGYEQYFGPGTRLTVT.

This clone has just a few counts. CDR3 region: CASSLEQGGTQYF. CDR3 bases: TGTGCCAGCAGCTTAGAGCAGGGGGGGACCCAGTACTTC. This chain uses TRBV11-2 with TRBJ2-5, with a weak D call TRBD1 (7 bases). Germline loops: CDR1 SGHAT, CDR2 FQNNGV. CDR3 length equals 13 residues. Trimming took 0 bases from V and 7 from J, leaving 9 bases between them.

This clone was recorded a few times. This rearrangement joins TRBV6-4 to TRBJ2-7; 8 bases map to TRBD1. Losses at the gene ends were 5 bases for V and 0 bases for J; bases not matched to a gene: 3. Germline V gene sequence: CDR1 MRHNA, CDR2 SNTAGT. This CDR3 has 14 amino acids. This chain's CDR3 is CASSRDRSSYEQYF. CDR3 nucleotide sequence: TGTGCCAGCAGTCGGGACAGGAGCTCCTACGAGCAGTACTTC.

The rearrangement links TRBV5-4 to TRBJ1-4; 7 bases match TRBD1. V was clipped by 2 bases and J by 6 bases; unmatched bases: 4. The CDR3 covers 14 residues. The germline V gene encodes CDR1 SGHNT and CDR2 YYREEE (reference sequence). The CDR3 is CASSFQGEDEKLFF. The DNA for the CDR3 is TGTGCCAGCAGCTTTCAGGGGGAAGATGAAAAACTGTTTTTT.